One T cell receptor beta chain is described in this entry. Antigen: not known. The CDR3 length is 13 residues. Trimming left V 3 bases short and J 4 bases short, with 9 bases between. The germline CDR1 and CDR2 sequences are MRHNA and SNTAGT. Clones were sequenced by immunoSEQ multiplex PCR, and TCRdb holds only the in-frame ones, with some missing. The sample lists about 140,000 clones, roughly 90% occurring once. This specimen belongs to a study of cytotoxic CD8 clonotypes in ibrutinib-treated CLL. Study-level information: After median approximately 6 years, about 14 stayed in remission, around twelve progressed; responses about 25 partial, 2 complete. Study-level findings and limits: The public clonotypes identified were infrequent and showed contraction or stability on treatment.

Cryopreserved PBMCs were the source of around 2 micrograms of genomic DNA, which went to TCR beta libraries. This sample comprised PBMCs, obtained after 12 months of ibrutinib treatment. The receptor comes from a human donor with chronic lymphocytic leukemia. This chain uses TRBV6-4 with TRBJ1-1; D is perhaps TRBD1 (6 bases). CDR3 sequence reads: CASSEQGPTEAFF. CDR3 nucleotide sequence: TGTGCCAGCAGTGAGCAGGGGCCCACTGAAGCTTTCTTT.